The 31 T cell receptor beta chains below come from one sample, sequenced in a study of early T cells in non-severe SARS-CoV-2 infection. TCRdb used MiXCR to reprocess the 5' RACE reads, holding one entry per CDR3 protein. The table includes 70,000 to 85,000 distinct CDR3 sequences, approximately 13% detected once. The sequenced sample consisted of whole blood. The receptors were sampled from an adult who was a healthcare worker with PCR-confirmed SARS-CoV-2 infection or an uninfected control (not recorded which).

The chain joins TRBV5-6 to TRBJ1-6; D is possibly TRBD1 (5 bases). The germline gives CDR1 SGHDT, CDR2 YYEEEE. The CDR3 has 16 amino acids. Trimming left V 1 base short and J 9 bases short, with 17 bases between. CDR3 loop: CASSLRGSGVGSPLHF. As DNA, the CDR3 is TGTGCCAGCAGCTTGAGGGGAAGCGGTGTCGGTTCACCCCTCCACTTT.

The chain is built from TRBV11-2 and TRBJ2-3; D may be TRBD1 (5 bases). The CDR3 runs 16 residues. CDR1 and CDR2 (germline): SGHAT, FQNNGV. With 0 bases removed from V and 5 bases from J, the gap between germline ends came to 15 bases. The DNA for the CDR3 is TGTGCCAGCAGCTTAGATTTTCAGGGATCGAGAGATACGCAGTATTTT. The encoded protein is CASSLDFQGSRDTQYF.

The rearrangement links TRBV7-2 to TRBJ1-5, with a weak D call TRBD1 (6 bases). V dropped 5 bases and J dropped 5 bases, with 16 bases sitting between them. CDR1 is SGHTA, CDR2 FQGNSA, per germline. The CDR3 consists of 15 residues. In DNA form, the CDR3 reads TGTGCCAGCAGCCAACGGGACACAACGCATCAGCCCCAGCATTTT. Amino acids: CASSQRDTTHQPQHF.

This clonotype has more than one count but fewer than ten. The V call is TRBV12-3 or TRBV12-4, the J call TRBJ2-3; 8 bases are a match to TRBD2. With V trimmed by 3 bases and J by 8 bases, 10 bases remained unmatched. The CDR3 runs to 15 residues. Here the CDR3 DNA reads TGTGCCAGCAGTTTTACTAGCGGTCTAAGTGGTACGCAGTATTTT. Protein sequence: CASSFTSGLSGTQYF.

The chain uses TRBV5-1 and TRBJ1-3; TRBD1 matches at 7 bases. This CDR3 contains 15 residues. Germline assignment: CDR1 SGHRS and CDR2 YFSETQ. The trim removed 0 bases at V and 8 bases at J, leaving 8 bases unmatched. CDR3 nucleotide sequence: TGCGCCAGCAGCTTGGCCTACAGGGGCGAAGACACCATATATTTT. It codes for CASSLAYRGEDTIYF. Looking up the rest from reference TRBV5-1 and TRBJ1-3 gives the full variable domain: KAGVTQTPRYLIKTRGQQVTLSCSPISGHRSVSWYQQTPGQGLQFLFEYFSETQRNKGNFPGRFSGRQFSNSRSEMNVSTLELGDSALYLCASSLAYRGEDTIYFGEGSWLTVV.

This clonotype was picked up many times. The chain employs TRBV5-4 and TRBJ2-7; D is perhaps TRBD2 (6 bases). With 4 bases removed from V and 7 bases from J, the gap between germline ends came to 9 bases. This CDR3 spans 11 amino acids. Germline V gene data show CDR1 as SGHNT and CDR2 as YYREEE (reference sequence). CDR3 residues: CASSTGGEQYF. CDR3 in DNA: TGTGCCAGCAGCACCGGAGGGGAGCAGTACTTC.

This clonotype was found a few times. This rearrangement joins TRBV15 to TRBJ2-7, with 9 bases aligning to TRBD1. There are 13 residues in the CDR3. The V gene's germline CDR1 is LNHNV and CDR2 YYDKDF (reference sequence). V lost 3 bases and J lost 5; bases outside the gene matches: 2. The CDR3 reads CATSRDRGDEQYF. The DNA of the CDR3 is TGTGCCACCAGCAGGGACAGGGGTGACGAGCAGTACTTC. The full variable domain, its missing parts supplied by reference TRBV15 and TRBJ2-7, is DAMVIQNPRYQVTQFGKPVTLSCSQTLNHNVMYWYQQKSSQAPKLLFHYYDKDFNNEADTPDNFQSRRPNTSFCFLDIRSPGLGDTAMYLCATSRDRGDEQYFGPGTRLTVT.

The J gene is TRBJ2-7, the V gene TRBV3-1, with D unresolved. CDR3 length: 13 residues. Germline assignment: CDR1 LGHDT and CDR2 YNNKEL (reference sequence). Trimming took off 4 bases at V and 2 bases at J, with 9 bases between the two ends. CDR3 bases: TGTGCCAGCAGCCTTTATGGCACCTACGAGCAGTACTTC. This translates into CASSLYGTYEQYF.

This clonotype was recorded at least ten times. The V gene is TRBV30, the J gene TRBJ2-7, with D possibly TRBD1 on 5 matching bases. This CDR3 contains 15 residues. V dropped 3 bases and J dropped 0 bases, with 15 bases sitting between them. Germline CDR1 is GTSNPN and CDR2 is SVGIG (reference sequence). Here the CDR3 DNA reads TGTGCCTGGAGGACCCCCAGGGAATACTCCTACGAGCAGTACTTC. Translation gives CAWRTPREYSYEQYF. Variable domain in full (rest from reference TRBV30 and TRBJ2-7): SQTIHQWPATLVQPVGSPLSLECTVEGTSNPNLYWYRQAAGRGLQLLFYSVGIGQISSEVPQNLSASRPQDRQFILSSKKLLLSDSGFYLCAWRTPREYSYEQYFGPGTRLTVT.

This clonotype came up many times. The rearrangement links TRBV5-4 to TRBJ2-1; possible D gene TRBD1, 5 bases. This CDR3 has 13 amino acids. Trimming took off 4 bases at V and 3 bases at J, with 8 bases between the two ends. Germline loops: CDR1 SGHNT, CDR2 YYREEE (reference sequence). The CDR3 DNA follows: TGTGCCAGCAGCCCCGACAGCTACAATGAGCAGTTCTTC. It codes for CASSPDSYNEQFF.

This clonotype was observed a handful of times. The CDR3 loop is CASSSDRAHQPQHF. The CDR3 bases are TGTGCCAGCAGCTCGGACAGGGCCCATCAGCCCCAGCATTTT. The chain links TRBV6-2 or TRBV6-3 to TRBJ1-5; 8 positions agree with TRBD1. CDR1 is MNHEY, CDR2 SVGEGT, per germline. The CDR3 is 14 residues long. The V and J ends lost 6 bases and 5 bases, in that order; junction bases with no gene match: 6.

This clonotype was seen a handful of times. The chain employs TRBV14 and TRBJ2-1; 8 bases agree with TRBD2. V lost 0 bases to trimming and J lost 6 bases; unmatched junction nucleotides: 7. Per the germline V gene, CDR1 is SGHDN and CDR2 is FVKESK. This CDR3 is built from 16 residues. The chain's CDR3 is CASSQESGGPGNEQFF. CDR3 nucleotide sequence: TGTGCCAGCAGCCAAGAATCGGGAGGGCCTGGCAATGAGCAGTTCTTC.

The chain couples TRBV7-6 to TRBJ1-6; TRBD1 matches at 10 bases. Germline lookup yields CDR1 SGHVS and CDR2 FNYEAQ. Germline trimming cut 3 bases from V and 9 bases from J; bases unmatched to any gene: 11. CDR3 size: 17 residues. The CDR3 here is CASSLVDRGRVGSPLHF. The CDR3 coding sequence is TGTGCCAGCAGCTTGGTGGACAGGGGGAGAGTCGGTTCACCCCTCCACTTT. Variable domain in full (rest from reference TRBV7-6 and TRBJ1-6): GAGVSQSPRYKVTKRGQDVALRCDPISGHVSLYWYRQALGQGPEFLTYFNYEAQQDKSGLPNDRFSAERPEGSISTLTIQRTEQRDSAMYRCASSLVDRGRVGSPLHFGNGTRLTVT.

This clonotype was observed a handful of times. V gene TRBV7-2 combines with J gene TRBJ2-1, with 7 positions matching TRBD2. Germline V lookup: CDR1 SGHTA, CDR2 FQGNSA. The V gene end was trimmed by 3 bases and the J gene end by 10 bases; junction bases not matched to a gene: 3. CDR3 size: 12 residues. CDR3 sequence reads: CASSFASGEQFF. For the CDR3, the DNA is TGTGCCAGCAGCTTTGCTAGCGGAGAGCAGTTCTTC.

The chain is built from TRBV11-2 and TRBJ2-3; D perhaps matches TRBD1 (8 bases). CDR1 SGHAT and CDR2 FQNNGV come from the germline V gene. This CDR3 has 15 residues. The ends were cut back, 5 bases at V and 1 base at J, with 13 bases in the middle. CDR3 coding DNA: TGTGCCAGCAGCCAAACAGGGGGGGGCACAGATACGCAGTATTTT. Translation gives CASSQTGGGTDTQYF.

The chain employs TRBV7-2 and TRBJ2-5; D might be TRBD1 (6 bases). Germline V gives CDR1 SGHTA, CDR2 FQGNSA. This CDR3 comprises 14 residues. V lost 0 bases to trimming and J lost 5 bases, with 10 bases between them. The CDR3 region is CASSLATGMETQYF. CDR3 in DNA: TGTGCCAGCAGCTTAGCGACAGGCATGGAGACCCAGTACTTC.

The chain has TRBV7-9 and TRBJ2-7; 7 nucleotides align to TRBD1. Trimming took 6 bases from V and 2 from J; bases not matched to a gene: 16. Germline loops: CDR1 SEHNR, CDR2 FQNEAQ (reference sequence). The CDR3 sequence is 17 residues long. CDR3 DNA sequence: TGTGCCAGCAGTCGGACAACAGGGGCCTCTTCCCCCTACGAGCAGTACTTC. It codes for CASSRTTGASSPYEQYF.

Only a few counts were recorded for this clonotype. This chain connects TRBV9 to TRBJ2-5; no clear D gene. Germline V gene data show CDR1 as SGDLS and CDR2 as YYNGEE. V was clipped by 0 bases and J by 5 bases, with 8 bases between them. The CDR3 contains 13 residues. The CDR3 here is CASSVVPRETQYF. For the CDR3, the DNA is TGTGCCAGCAGCGTAGTTCCGCGGGAGACCCAGTACTTC. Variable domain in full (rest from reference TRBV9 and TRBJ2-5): DSGVTQTPKHLITATGQRVTLRCSPRSGDLSVYWYQQSLDQGLQFLIQYYNGEERAKGNILERFSAQQFPDLHSELNLSSLELGDSALYFCASSVVPRETQYFGPGTRLLVL.

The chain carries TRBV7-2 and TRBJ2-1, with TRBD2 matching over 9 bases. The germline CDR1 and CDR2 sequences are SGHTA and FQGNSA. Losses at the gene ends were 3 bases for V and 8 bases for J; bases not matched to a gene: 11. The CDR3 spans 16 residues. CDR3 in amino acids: CASSLYRSGSKDEQFF. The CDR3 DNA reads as TGTGCCAGCAGCTTGTATCGTAGCGGGAGTAAGGATGAGCAGTTCTTC.

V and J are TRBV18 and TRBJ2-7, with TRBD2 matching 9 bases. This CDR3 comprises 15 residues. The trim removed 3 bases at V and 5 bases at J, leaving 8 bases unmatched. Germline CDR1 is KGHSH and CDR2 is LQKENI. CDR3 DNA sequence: TGTGCCAGCTCACCGGAGGTAGCGGGGGTCCACGAGCAGTACTTC. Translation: CASSPEVAGVHEQYF.

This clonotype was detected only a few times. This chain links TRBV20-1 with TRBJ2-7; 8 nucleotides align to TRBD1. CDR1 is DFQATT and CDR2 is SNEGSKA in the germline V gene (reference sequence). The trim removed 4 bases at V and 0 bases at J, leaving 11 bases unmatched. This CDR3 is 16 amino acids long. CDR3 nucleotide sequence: TGCAGTGCTAACGACCGACAGGGGCAACCCTCCTACGAGCAGTACTTC. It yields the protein CSANDRQGQPSYEQYF.

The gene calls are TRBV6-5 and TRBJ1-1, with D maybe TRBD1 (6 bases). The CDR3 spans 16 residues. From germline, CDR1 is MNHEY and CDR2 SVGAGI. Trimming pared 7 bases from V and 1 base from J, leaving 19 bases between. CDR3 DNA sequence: TGTGCCAGCAACGAGATAACGGGGGCCCGGAACACTGAAGCTTTCTTT. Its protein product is CASNEITGARNTEAFF.

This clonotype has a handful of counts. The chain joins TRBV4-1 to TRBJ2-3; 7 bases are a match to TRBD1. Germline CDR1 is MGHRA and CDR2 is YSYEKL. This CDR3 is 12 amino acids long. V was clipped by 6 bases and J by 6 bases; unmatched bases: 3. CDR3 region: CASRQTGDTQYF. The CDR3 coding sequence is TGCGCCAGCAGGCAGACAGGGGATACGCAGTATTTT.

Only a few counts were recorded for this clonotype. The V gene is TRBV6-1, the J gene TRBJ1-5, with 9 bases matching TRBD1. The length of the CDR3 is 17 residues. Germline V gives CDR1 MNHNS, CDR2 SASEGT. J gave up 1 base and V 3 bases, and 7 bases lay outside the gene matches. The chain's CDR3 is CASSEAGQGVSNQPQHF. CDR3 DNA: TGTGCCAGCAGTGAGGCGGGACAGGGCGTGAGCAATCAGCCCCAGCATTTT.

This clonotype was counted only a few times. CDR3 region: CSVEDGLRRSTDTQYF. CDR3 sequence (DNA): TGCAGCGTTGAAGATGGCTTGCGACGGAGCACAGATACGCAGTATTTT. The V gene is TRBV29-1, the J gene TRBJ2-3; D is unclear. The CDR3 is 16 residues long. The V end was cut by 0 bases, the J end by 0 bases, with 13 bases between. CDR1 is SQVTM, CDR2 ANQGSEA, per germline.

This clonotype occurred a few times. Here the CDR3 reads CASSEASLTSGSADTQYF. The DNA of the CDR3 is TGTGCCAGCAGTGAAGCGAGTTTGACTAGCGGGAGCGCAGATACGCAGTATTTT. The chain joins TRBV2 to TRBJ2-3; 12 bases line up with TRBD2. This CDR3 region has 18 residues. V was pared by 0 bases and J by 4 bases, with 8 bases of the junction left unmatched. Germline V CDR1 and CDR2: SNHLY, FYNNEI.

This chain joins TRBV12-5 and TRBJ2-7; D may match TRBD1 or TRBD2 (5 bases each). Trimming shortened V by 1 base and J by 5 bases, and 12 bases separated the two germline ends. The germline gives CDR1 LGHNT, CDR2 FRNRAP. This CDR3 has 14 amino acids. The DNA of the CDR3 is TGTGCTAGTGGTTTGGGAGGGACGGTCGACGAGCAGTACTTC. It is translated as CASGLGGTVDEQYF.

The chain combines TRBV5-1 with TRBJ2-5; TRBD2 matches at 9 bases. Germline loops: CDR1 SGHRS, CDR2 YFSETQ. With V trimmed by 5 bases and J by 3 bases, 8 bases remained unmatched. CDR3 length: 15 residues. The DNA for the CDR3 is TGCGCCAGCAGTTTGACGACTAGCGGAGAAGAGACCCAGTACTTC. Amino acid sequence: CASSLTTSGEETQYF.

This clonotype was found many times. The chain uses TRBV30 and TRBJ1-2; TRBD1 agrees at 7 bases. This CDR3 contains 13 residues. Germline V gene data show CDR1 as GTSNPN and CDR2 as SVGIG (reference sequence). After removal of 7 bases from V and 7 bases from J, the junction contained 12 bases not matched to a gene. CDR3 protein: CASNRGKFVGYTF. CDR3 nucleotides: TGTGCCTCGAACAGGGGAAAGTTTGTTGGCTACACCTTC.

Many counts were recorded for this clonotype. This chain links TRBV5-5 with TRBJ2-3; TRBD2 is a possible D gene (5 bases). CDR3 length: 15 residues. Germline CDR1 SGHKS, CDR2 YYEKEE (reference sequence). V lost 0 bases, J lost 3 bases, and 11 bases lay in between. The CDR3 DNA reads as TGTGCCAGCAGCTTGGTGGGGAGCGTGACAGATACGCAGTATTTT. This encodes CASSLVGSVTDTQYF.

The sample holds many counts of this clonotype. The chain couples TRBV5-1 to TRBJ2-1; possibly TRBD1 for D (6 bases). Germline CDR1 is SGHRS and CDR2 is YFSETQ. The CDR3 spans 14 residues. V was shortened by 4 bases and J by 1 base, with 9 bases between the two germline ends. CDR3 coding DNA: TGCGCCAGCAGCCCCGGACAGTCCTACAATGAGCAGTTCTTC. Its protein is CASSPGQSYNEQFF. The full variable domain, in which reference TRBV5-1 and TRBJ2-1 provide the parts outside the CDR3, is KAGVTQTPRYLIKTRGQQVTLSCSPISGHRSVSWYQQTPGQGLQFLFEYFSETQRNKGNFPGRFSGRQFSNSRSEMNVSTLELGDSALYLCASSPGQSYNEQFFGPGTRLTVL.